The source of this T cell receptor beta chain is a study of blood T cell repertoires in COVID-19. Study in general: COVID-19 samples collected from the United States, Italy and Spain covered acute and convalescent phases. From T cells, B-cell-depleted T cells, or PBMCs came the material, which was cDNA or gDNA.

As handled by the study authors: Amplification of reference gene primers provided the estimated nucleated cell counts. Profiling relied on immunoSEQ multiplex PCR, and the TCRdb table lists in-frame clones only, not all of them. V and J calls and clone size are copied from that table; D and trimming were computed from the DNA. Of 45,000 to 55,000 clones in the sample, 68% were seen once. Trimming took off 5 bases at V and 6 bases at J, with 11 bases between the two ends. The CDR3 sequence is 13 residues long. This chain links TRBV12-3 or TRBV12-4 with TRBJ1-5, with D maybe TRBD1 (6 bases). The TCR was taken from a woman in her 70s with acute or convalescent COVID-19. The sample was peripheral blood. The CDR3 DNA reads TGTGCCAGCAGTGGCGGGGGCCCTCAGCCCCAGCATTTT. Its translation is CASSGGGPQPQHF.